Listed below are T cell receptor beta chains from one sample, sequenced in a study of T-cell memory formation after mild COVID-19. TCRdb fed the 5' RACE reads into MiXCR, producing one record per CDR3 protein. The table lists 250,000 to 350,000 distinct CDR3 sequences, more than 13% of them singletons. Sequencing was done on a sample of PBMCs or a T cell subset sorted from them (not recorded which). The source is a man between 18 and 29 years old who had mild COVID-19 (a few samples of this study predate the infection). Cell type and time point are not known. The CDR3 runs from the conserved cysteine through the conserved F or W. The D gene is left open where the match is weak. Part of the rows lack a size; the others show once, few, many or a class for expanded clones.

j_call,clone_size,d_call,v_call,cdr3_nt,cdr3_aa
TRBJ2-3,few,TRBD2,TRBV25-1,TGTGCCAGCAGTGAGCGCGGGGGGGCCATAGATACGCAGTATTTT,CASSERGGAIDTQYF
TRBJ1-2,-,-,TRBV5-4,TGTGCCAGCAGTTCTCCAACAGGGAACTATGGCTACACCTTC,CASSSPTGNYGYTF
TRBJ2-5,-,-,TRBV7-2,TGTGCCAGCAGCTGGGGGCCGCGGGAGACCCAGTACTTC,CASSWGPRETQYF
TRBJ2-7,few,-,TRBV5-1,TGCGCCAGCAGTCGGACGGATTTCTACGAGCAGTACTTC,CASSRTDFYEQYF
TRBJ1-1,few,-,TRBV5-1,TGCGCCAGCAGCATACAGGGAGGCGGCACTGAAGCTTTCTTT,CASSIQGGGTEAFF
TRBJ2-3,few,TRBD2,TRBV5-4,TGTGCCAGCAGCTCAGGCGGGGCGGGGGGCACAGATACGCAGTATTTT,CASSSGGAGGTDTQYF
TRBJ1-5,once,-,TRBV6-5,TGTGCCAGCAGTTACAAGGGTAGCAATCAGCCCCAGCATTTT,CASSYKGSNQPQHF
TRBJ2-3,-,-,TRBV7-9,TGTGCCAGCAGCTTAGCCGCGGCGGATACGCAGTATTTT,CASSLAAADTQYF
TRBJ2-7,-,TRBD2,TRBV6-1,TGTGCCAGCAGTGGGGGGGGGTCTCTCCAGGGCGAGCAGTACTTC,CASSGGGSLQGEQYF
TRBJ1-2,few,-,TRBV7-9,TGTGCCAGCAGCTACGGTGGTGGCTACACCTTC,CASSYGGGYTF
TRBJ2-3,few,TRBD2,TRBV4-3,TGCGCCAGCAGCCGGAGGACTAGCGGGGCGACAGATACGCAGTATTTT,CASSRRTSGATDTQYF
TRBJ1-5,-,-,TRBV4-3,TGCGCCAGCAGCCTCACCCAGGGTCAGCCCCAGCATTTT,CASSLTQGQPQHF
TRBJ2-6,-,TRBD1,TRBV6-2/TRBV6-3,TGTGCCAGCAGCCAGACAGGGGACGGGGCCAACGTCCTGACTTTC,CASSQTGDGANVLTF
TRBJ1-3,-,-,TRBV5-6,TGTGCCAGCAGCTTACAACAGGTTAGCTCTGGAAACACCATATATTTT,CASSLQQVSSGNTIYF
TRBJ2-2,few,-,TRBV7-6,TGTGCCAGCAGCTACCCCCCGGGCCGCGGGACCGGGGAGCTGTTTTTT,CASSYPPGRGTGELFF
TRBJ2-5,few,-,TRBV20-1,TGCAGTGCTCCCCGAGGGGGGGGCCGGGCAGAGACCCAGTACTTC,CSAPRGGGRAETQYF
TRBJ2-3,few,TRBD2,TRBV10-3,TGTGCCATCAGTGGACTAGCGGGGATCGCAGATACGCAGTATTTT,CAISGLAGIADTQYF
TRBJ2-7,many,TRBD2,TRBV6-2/TRBV6-3,TGTGCCAGCAGCTGGACTAGCGGCTCCTACGAGCAGTACTTC,CASSWTSGSYEQYF
TRBJ1-3,few,-,TRBV20-1,TGCAGTGCCGAGAAGCTCTCTGGAAACACCATATATTTT,CSAEKLSGNTIYF
TRBJ2-5,many,-,TRBV20-1,TGCAGTGCTAGACAGTACCAAGAGACCCAGTACTTC,CSARQYQETQYF
TRBJ1-6,-,TRBD1,TRBV7-3,TGTGCCAGCAGCTGGACAGGGGGCGGGAATTCACCCCTCCACTTT,CASSWTGGGNSPLHF
TRBJ1-1,few,-,TRBV27,TGTGCCAGCAGTTTATTTGGCAGCGACACTGAAGCTTTCTTT,CASSLFGSDTEAFF
TRBJ2-5,-,-,TRBV20-1,TGCAGTGCTAGATGGGGTCGACGATCGTACCAAGAGACCCAGTACTTC,CSARWGRRSYQETQYF
TRBJ2-3,many,-,TRBV4-3,TGCGCCAGCAGCCAAGGAGGAGCTAGCACAGATACGCAGTATTTT,CASSQGGASTDTQYF
TRBJ1-5,-,-,TRBV18,TGTGCCAGCTCACCACAGGCCTTGGTAGGGGCTATTGGGCAGCCCCAGCATTTT,CASSPQALVGAIGQPQHF
TRBJ1-1,-,-,TRBV27,TGTGCCAGCAGTTTAGAGCGTCGCACTGAAGCTTTCTTT,CASSLERRTEAFF
TRBJ1-2,-,-,TRBV4-1,TGCGCCAGCAGCCAAGATTTAGAAGGCTACACCTTC,CASSQDLEGYTF
TRBJ2-5,-,-,TRBV7-9,TGTGCCAGCAGCCCTAGGACAGAAGAGACCCAGTACTTC,CASSPRTEETQYF
TRBJ2-3,many,TRBD1,TRBV5-4,TGTGCCAGCAGGGGACAGCCCGCAGATACGCAGTATTTT,CASRGQPADTQYF
TRBJ1-1,few,-,TRBV20-1,TGCAGTGCTAGGGCGCCGCTAGGCACTGAAGCTTTCTTT,CSARAPLGTEAFF
TRBJ2-1,-,-,TRBV20-1,TGCAGTGGGGGTTACAGCCATGAGCAGTTCTTC,CSGGYSHEQFF
TRBJ1-2,few,-,TRBV4-1,TGCGCCAGCAGCCCCCCCGGACGGTTATATGGCTACACCTTC,CASSPPGRLYGYTF